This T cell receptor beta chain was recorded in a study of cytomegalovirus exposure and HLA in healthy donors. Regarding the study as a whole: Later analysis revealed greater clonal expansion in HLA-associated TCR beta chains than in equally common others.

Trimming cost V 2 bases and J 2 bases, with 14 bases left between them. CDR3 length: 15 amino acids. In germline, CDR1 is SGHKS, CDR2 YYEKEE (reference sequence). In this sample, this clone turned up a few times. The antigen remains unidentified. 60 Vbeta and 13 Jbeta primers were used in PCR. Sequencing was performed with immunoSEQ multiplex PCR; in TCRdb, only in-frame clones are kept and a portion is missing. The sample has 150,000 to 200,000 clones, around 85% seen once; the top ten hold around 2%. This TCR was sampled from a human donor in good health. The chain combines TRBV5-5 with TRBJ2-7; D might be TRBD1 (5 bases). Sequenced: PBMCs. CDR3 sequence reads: CASSLDSMVAYEQYF. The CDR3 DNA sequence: TGTGCCAGCAGCTTAGACAGTATGGTCGCCTACGAGCAGTACTTC.